This is a list of T cell receptor beta chains from one sample in a study of blood T cell repertoires in COVID-19. The data were produced by immunoSEQ multiplex PCR, yet TCRdb's version contains in-frame clones alone and is incomplete. The sample holds about 63,000 clones, roughly 74% seen once. What was sequenced was peripheral blood. These receptors were taken from a woman aged 80 or over with acute or convalescent COVID-19. Each CDR3 is given with its conserved first and last residue. The D gene is left open where the match is weak. Not all rows give a size; the values are once, few, many and, for expanded clones, a class.

d_gene,abundance,v_gene,j_gene,CDR3aa,CDR3nt
TRBD2,.,TRBV5-1,TRBJ2-5,CASSLGHGRTSAETQYF,TGCGCCAGCAGCTTGGGCCACGGACGGACTAGCGCAGAGACCCAGTACTTC
.,.,TRBV5-1,TRBJ1-2,CASSLQGMVGYTF,TGCGCCAGCAGCTTGCAGGGGATGGTGGGCTACACCTTC
.,.,TRBV12-3/TRBV12-4,TRBJ1-3,CASSFTGNTIYF,TGTGCCAGCAGTTTTACTGGAAACACCATATATTTT
TRBD2,.,TRBV30,TRBJ2-2,CAWSVLADGELFF,TGTGCCTGGTCAGTCCTAGCGGACGGGGAGCTGTTTTTT
.,.,TRBV4-2,TRBJ1-2,CASSHRTASYTF,TGTGCCAGCAGCCACAGGACAGCAAGCTACACCTTC
TRBD1,.,TRBV27,TRBJ2-7,CASSLSTGQYDSYEQYF,TGTGCCAGCAGTTTATCGACGGGACAGTACGATTCCTACGAGCAGTACTTC
TRBD2,.,TRBV11-3,TRBJ2-1,CASSLGGLADYNEQFF,TGTGCCAGCAGCTTAGGGGGCCTAGCGGACTACAATGAGCAGTTCTTC
.,.,TRBV7-2,TRBJ2-1,CASSLVTVTYNEQFF,TGTGCCAGCAGCTTGGTGACAGTCACCTACAATGAGCAGTTCTTC
.,.,TRBV28,TRBJ1-2,CASSSPALGQTLYGYTF,TGTGCCAGCAGTTCCCCCGCCCTTGGACAGACACTCTATGGCTACACCTTC
TRBD1,.,TRBV10-3,TRBJ2-3,CATGRGQYTDTQYF,TGTGCCACCGGCCGGGGACAGTACACAGATACGCAGTATTTT
TRBD2,.,TRBV28,TRBJ2-7,CATASGSVAEQYF,TGTGCCACCGCTAGCGGGAGTGTAGCCGAGCAGTACTTC
.,.,TRBV28,TRBJ1-2,CASRSDSLGGYTF,TGTGCCAGCAGGTCGGACAGCCTCGGGGGCTACACCTTC
.,large,TRBV29-1,TRBJ1-1,CSAHSYSEAFF,TGCAGCGCCCACTCCTACAGTGAAGCTTTCTTT
.,.,TRBV30,TRBJ2-2,CAWSSKGGATGELFF,TGTGCCTGGAGCTCTAAGGGGGGGGCAACCGGGGAGCTGTTTTTT
.,.,TRBV27,TRBJ2-1,CASSLQPGRRLYNEQFF,TGTGCCAGCAGTTTACAGCCCGGGAGAAGGTTATACAATGAGCAGTTCTTC
TRBD1,.,TRBV7-2,TRBJ1-5,CASSLAGTGGQPQHF,TGTGCCAGCAGCTTAGCGGGGACAGGGGGACAGCCCCAGCATTTT
TRBD1,.,TRBV11-1,TRBJ2-1,CASSLGQGVYNEQFF,TGTGCCAGCAGCTTGGGACAGGGGGTCTACAATGAGCAGTTCTTC
TRBD1,.,TRBV4-2,TRBJ2-1,CASSQDYDRGYNEQFF,TGTGCCAGCAGCCAAGATTACGACAGGGGATACAATGAGCAGTTCTTC
TRBD2,few,TRBV2,TRBJ2-7,CASSKGLAGVSIYEQYF,TGTGCCAGCAGTAAGGGACTAGCGGGAGTATCCATTTACGAGCAGTACTTC
.,.,TRBV28,TRBJ2-3,CASRAIPDTQYF,TGTGCCAGCAGAGCAATCCCAGATACGCAGTATTTT
.,.,TRBV19,TRBJ1-4,CASSIDAAGSEKLFF,TGTGCCAGTAGTATAGATGCCGCAGGGTCTGAAAAACTGTTTTTT
.,once,TRBV5-1,TRBJ2-3,CASSSTGTSTDTQYF,TGCGCCAGCAGCTCAACCGGGACTAGCACAGATACGCAGTATTTT
TRBD1,.,TRBV10-3,TRBJ1-2,CAISEGQGGGYTF,TGTGCCATCAGTGAGGGACAGGGCGGGGGCTACACCTTC
TRBD1,.,TRBV6-2/TRBV6-3,TRBJ1-2,CASSWTGNYGYTF,TGTGCCAGCAGTTGGACAGGGAACTATGGCTACACCTTC
TRBD2,.,TRBV4-3,TRBJ2-5,CASSPGTSYVGETQYF,TGCGCCAGCAGCCCCGGGACTAGCTATGTTGGGGAGACCCAGTACTTC
TRBD2,.,TRBV27,TRBJ2-1,CASSLGGLGWDEQFF,TGTGCCAGCAGTTTAGGAGGACTAGGTTGGGATGAGCAGTTCTTC
TRBD1,.,TRBV6-2/TRBV6-3,TRBJ1-5,CASSYLGAGGGNQPQHF,TGTGCCAGCAGTTACCTCGGGGCAGGGGGCGGCAATCAGCCCCAGCATTTT
TRBD1,.,TRBV11-3,TRBJ2-3,CASSLGDRGPDTQYF,TGTGCCAGCAGCTTGGGGGACAGGGGGCCAGATACGCAGTATTTT
.,.,TRBV5-1,TRBJ2-2,CASSGSTNTGELFF,TGCGCCAGCTCGGGGTCGACGAACACCGGGGAGCTGTTTTTT
TRBD1,.,TRBV7-3,TRBJ2-1,CASSVPGQGPYNEQFF,TGTGCCAGCAGCGTACCGGGACAGGGACCCTACAATGAGCAGTTCTTC
TRBD1,.,TRBV5-4,TRBJ2-7,CASSLDRGRSEQYF,TGTGCCAGCAGCTTGGACAGGGGGCGCAGCGAGCAGTACTTC
TRBD1,.,TRBV6-5,TRBJ1-3,CASSQGQLSGNTIYF,TGTGCCAGCAGTCAGGGACAGCTCTCTGGAAACACCATATATTTT
TRBD1,.,TRBV6-5,TRBJ1-5,CASRGTEHSNQPQHF,TGTGCCAGCAGAGGGACAGAACATAGCAATCAGCCCCAGCATTTT
TRBD1,.,TRBV28,TRBJ1-2,CASRAGGPGYGYTF,TGTGCCAGCAGAGCAGGGGGGCCGGGATATGGCTACACCTTC
TRBD2,.,TRBV28,TRBJ2-7,CASSRTSATYEQYF,TGTGCCAGCAGCCGGACTAGCGCGACCTACGAGCAGTACTTC
.,.,TRBV9,TRBJ2-7,CASSAPGGGRSEQYF,TGTGCCAGCAGCGCCCCTGGAGGGGGCCGTTCCGAGCAGTACTTC
.,.,TRBV11-3,TRBJ2-7,CASNPTGTGEQYF,TGTGCCAGCAACCCTACAGGGACGGGCGAGCAGTACTTC
TRBD2,few,TRBV6-6,TRBJ2-7,CASSTGLANSYEQYF,TGTGCCAGCAGTACTGGACTAGCGAATTCCTACGAGCAGTACTTC
.,.,TRBV7-8,TRBJ1-2,CASSSRGGGYTF,TGTGCCAGCAGCTCGCGGGGCGGGGGCTACACCTTC
TRBD2,.,TRBV4-2,TRBJ2-5,CASSRLGTSGDQETQYF,TGTGCCAGCAGCCGGCTCGGGACTAGCGGGGACCAAGAGACCCAGTACTTC
TRBD1,.,TRBV7-8,TRBJ1-5,CASSSETGAYQPQHF,TGTGCCAGCAGCTCGGAGACAGGGGCTTATCAGCCCCAGCATTTT
TRBD1,.,TRBV6-1,TRBJ1-1,CASSDRGRTEAFF,TGTGCCAGCAGTGACAGGGGGCGTACTGAAGCTTTCTTT
.,medium-sized,TRBV5-8,TRBJ2-7,CASTLGAGSSYEQYF,TGTGCCAGCACCCTGGGGGCAGGGAGCTCCTACGAGCAGTACTTC
TRBD1,.,TRBV5-1,TRBJ1-1,CASSLRATGANTEAFF,TGCGCCAGCAGCTTGAGGGCAACAGGGGCCAACACTGAAGCTTTCTTT
TRBD2,.,TRBV5-1,TRBJ2-1,CASSLEGSGRDRGEQFF,TGCGCCAGCAGCTTGGAGGGTAGCGGGAGGGATCGCGGTGAGCAGTTCTTC
TRBD1,.,TRBV6-1,TRBJ2-2,CASRPTGANTGELFF,TGTGCCAGCAGGCCGACAGGGGCGAACACCGGGGAGCTGTTTTTT
.,few,TRBV20-1,TRBJ2-4,CSGATKNIQYF,TGCAGTGGGGCGACCAAAAACATTCAGTACTTC